This T cell receptor beta chain was profiled in a study of a mutant IDH1 vaccine in newly diagnosed glioma (dated by TCRdb to the early 2020s). Background for the entire study: In the chemotherapy-containing groups, vaccination started alongside temozolomide cycles, whereas in patients who had radiotherapy alone it started 4-6 weeks after radiotherapy. The week-35 safety follow-up was designated visit V12, and the week-47 end of study was designated visit V13. For exploratory analyses, approximately 25 treated patients had longitudinal TCRB deep sequencing done wherever samples were available. Peripheral blood was collected at six visits: V03 (baseline), V05, V07, V10, V12 and V13. Of the 25 to 35 patients who were treated, 62.5% were male and roughly 38% were female, and the mean age was around 40 years. Before enrollment, patients had received standard therapy of radiotherapy alone, temozolomide alone, or radiochemotherapy with temozolomide; most received the combination.

CDR1 and CDR2 (SGHVS, FNYEAQ) derive from the germline V gene. The cysteine opens and the phenylalanine closes a CDR3 of 15 amino acids. Solely the CDR3 DNA is kept, with 45 bases framed from the first base. V gives up 3 bases and J gives up 6 bases, and the segment between their germline ends measures 17 bases. Summary of the overall study and its limitations: Immune responses induced by the vaccine were seen in roughly 92% of patients across multiple MHC alleles. The authors stated that sample limitations prevented analyses of patient blood samples from being reproduced. Selection of PBMC samples for TCRB deep sequencing was based on availability. Pseudoprogression appeared unrelated to alterations in the top peripheral T cell clonotypes detected by TCRB sequencing.

This clone showed up just a few times. The antigen it binds to is not known. Base qualities are not provided; no much larger clone lies one nucleotide away. Reading the label with the study, this specimen's time point is: week 35, safety follow-up. Every vaccine dose consisted of 300 ug of a 20-mer mutant IDH1 peptide in Montanide, administered subcutaneously together with topical imiquimod. Patients were given eight vaccinations, in weeks 1, 3, 5, 7, 11, 15, 19 and 23, which matched visits V03 through V10. Newly diagnosed WHO grade 3 or 4 IDH1-mutant astrocytomas showing loss of nuclear ATRX were present in the donors. The samples were drawn from NOA16, a multicentre, single-arm, open-label phase I trial in Germany that tested a mutant IDH1 peptide vaccine in humans for the first time. Genomic DNA for TCRB sequencing was extracted from EDTA blood using the DNeasy Blood and Tissue Kit. Library method: the immunoSEQ multiplex PCR assay. The hsTCRB Kit was used according to the manufacturer's protocol to amplify rearranged TCR beta chain sequences. An Illumina MiSeq was used to sequence the TCRB libraries. On the study's bioinformatics: Demultiplexing, trimming and gene mapping were performed with the kit vendor's proprietary platform. Held by TCRdb, this immuneACCESS table contains in-frame sequences only and omits some clones. Under half of the omission traces to an unresolved V gene where checked; the cause of the rest is unknown. The DNA gave D and trimming, while V, J and clone size come from that table. In all, the sample holds 35,000 to 50,000 clones, and roughly 92% of those were seen once. The ten largest clones capture 2% to 2.5% of the sample.

The chain was built from TRBV7-6 and TRBJ1-2; the D gene is not confidently resolved. Sample: PBMCs, taken from a glioma patient whose treatment included an IDH1 peptide vaccine. This receptor was taken from a man aged 45-65 years with glioma. The CDR3 region has the sequence CASSFNRGRPDGYTF. The sequenced DNA is TGTGCCAGCAGCTTCAATCGGGGTAGACCGGATGGCTACACCTTC.